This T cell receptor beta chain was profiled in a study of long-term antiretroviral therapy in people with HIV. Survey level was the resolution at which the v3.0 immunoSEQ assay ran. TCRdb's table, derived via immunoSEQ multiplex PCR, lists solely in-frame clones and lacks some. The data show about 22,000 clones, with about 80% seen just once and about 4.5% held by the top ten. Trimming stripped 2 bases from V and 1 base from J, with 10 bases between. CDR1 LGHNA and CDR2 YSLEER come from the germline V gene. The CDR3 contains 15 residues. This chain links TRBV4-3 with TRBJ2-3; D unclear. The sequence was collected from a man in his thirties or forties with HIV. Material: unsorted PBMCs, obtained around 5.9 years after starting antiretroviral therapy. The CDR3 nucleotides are TGCGCCAGCAGCCAAATAGAAGGAGGCACAGATACGCAGTATTTT. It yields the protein CASSQIEGGTDTQYF.